This T cell receptor (beta chain) was captured by sequencing in a study of blood T cell repertoires in COVID-19. Study as a whole: Specimens from acute and convalescent COVID-19 originated in the United States, Italy and Spain. Sample material is recorded as cDNA or gDNA derived from T cells, B-cell-depleted T cells, or PBMCs.

Authors' data handling: Scientists estimated how many nucleated cells there were by amplifying reference gene primers. Measured with immunoSEQ multiplex PCR; TCRdb has only the in-frame clones, and not every one. V, J and clone size derive from that table, while D and trimming were established from the DNA sequence. The data show roughly 90,000 clones, about 82% seen once. CDR3 length: 14 amino acids. Germline loops: CDR1 MNHEY, CDR2 SVGAGI. Trimming shortened V by 2 bases and J by 2 bases, and 9 bases separated the two germline ends. The specimen was peripheral blood. The J gene is TRBJ1-2, the V gene TRBV6-5; no definite D call. The sequence was obtained from a man aged 45-65 years with acute or convalescent COVID-19. The CDR3 is CASSYGAQNYGYTF. The CDR3 DNA is TGTGCCAGCAGTTACGGTGCACAGAACTATGGCTACACCTTC.